This T cell receptor (beta chain) is drawn from a study of T cell responses to AZD1222 COVID-19 vaccine. J gave up 4 bases and V 2 bases, and 8 bases lay outside the gene matches. Germline V CDR1 and CDR2: SGHTS, YDEGEE. This CDR3 comprises 16 residues. For this clone: The antigen remains unidentified.

The data were produced by immunoSEQ multiplex PCR, yet TCRdb's version contains in-frame clones alone and is incomplete. The profile shows about 56,000 clones, about 87% of them singletons. Study-wide findings and caveats: A reported finding is that nearly half of spike-specific TCRs target unmutated variant regions.

The genes are TRBV5-8 and TRBJ1-1; TRBD1 matches 10 bases. The sample in question was peripheral blood, obtained on day 0 of AZD1222 vaccination. The sequence was collected from an adult in good health. Here the CDR3 reads CASSFAKTGGITEAFF. CDR3 DNA: TGTGCCAGCAGCTTCGCGAAGACAGGGGGCATCACTGAAGCTTTCTTT.